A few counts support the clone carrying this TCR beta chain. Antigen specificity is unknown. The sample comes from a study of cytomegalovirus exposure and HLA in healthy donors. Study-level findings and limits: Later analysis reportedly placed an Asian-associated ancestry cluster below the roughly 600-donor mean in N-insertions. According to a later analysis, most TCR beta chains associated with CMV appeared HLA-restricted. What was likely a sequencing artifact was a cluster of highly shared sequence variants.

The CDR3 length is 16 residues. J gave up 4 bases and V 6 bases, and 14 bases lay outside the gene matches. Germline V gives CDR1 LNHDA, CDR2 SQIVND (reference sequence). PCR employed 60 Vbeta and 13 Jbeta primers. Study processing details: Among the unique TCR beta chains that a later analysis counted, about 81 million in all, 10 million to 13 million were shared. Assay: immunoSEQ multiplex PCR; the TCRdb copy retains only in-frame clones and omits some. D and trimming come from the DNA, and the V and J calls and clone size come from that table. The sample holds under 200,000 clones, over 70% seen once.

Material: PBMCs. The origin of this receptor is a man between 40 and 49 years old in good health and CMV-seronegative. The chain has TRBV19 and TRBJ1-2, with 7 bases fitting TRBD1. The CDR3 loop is CASRPPGQSSTYGYTF. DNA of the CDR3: TGTGCCAGTAGACCACCGGGACAGTCCTCTACCTATGGCTACACCTTC.